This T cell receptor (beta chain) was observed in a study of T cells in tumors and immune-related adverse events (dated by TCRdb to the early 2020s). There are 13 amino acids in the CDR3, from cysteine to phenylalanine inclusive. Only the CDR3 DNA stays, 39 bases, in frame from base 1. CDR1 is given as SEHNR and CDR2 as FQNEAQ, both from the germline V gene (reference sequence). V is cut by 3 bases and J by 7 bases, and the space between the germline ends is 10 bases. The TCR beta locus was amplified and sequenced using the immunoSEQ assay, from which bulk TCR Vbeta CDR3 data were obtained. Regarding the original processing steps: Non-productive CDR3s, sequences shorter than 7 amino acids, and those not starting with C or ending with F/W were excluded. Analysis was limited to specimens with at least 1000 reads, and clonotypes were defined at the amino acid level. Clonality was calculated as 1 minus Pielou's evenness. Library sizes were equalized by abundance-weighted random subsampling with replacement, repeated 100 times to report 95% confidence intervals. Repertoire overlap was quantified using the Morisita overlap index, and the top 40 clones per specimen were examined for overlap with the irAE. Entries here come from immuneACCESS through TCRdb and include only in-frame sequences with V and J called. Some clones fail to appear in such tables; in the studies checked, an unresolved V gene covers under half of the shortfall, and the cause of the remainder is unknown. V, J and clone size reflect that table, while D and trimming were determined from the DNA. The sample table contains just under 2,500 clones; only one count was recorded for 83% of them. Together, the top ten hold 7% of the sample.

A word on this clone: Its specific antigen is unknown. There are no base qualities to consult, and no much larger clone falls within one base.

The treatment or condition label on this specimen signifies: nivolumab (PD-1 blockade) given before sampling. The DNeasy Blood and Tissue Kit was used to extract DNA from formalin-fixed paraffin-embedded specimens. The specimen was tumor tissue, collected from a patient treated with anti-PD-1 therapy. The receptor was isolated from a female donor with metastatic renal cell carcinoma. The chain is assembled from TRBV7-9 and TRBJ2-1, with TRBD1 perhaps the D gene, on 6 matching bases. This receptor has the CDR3 CASSFLDRNEQFF. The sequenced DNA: TGTGCCAGCAGCTTCCTGGACAGAAATGAGCAGTTCTTC.